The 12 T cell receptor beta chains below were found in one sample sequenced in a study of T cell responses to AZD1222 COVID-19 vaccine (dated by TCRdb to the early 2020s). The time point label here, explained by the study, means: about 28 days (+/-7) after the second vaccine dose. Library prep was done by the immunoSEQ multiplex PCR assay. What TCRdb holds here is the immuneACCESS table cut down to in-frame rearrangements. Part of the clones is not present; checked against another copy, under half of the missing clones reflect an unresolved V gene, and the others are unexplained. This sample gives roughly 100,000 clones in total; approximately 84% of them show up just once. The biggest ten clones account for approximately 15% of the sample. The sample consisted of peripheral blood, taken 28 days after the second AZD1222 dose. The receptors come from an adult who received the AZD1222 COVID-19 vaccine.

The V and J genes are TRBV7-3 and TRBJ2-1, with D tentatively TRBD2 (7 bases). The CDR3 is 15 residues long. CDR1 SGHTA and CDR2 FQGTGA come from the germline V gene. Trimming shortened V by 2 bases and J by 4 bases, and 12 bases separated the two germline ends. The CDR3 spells CASSLGGGLYNEQFF. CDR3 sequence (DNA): TGTGCCAGCAGCTTAGGCGGGGGCCTTTACAATGAGCAGTTCTTC.

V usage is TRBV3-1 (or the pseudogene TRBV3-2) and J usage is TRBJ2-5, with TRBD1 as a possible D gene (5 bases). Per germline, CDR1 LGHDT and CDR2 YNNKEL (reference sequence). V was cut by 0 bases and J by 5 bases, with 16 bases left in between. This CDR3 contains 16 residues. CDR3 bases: TGTGCCAGCAGCCAAGATTGGACACCCGTCGAGGAGACCCAGTACTTC. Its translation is CASSQDWTPVEETQYF.

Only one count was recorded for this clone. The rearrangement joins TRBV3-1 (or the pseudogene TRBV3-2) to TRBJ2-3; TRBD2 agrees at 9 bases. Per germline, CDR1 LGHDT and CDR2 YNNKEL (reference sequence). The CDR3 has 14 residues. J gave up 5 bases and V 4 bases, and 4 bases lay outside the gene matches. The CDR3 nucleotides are TGTGCCAGCAGCCTAGCGGGAGTGTTAGATACGCAGTATTTT. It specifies CASSLAGVLDTQYF.

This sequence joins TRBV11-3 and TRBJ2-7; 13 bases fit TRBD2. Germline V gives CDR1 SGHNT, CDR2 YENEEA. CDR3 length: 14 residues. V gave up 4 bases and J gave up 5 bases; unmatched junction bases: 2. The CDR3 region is CASSSGLAGNEQYF. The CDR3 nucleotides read TGTGCCAGCAGCTCGGGACTAGCGGGGAACGAGCAGTACTTC.

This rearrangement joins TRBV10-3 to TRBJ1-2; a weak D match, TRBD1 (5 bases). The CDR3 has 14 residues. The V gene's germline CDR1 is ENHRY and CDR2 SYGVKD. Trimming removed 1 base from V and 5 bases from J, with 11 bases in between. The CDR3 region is CAISELTGEYGYTF. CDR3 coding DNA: TGTGCCATCAGTGAGTTGACGGGGGAGTATGGCTACACCTTC.

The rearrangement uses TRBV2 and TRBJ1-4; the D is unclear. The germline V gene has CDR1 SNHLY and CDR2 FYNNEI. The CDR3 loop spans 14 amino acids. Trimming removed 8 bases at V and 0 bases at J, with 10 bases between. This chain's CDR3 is CASVGEATNEKLFF. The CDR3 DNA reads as TGTGCCAGCGTCGGGGAGGCAACTAATGAAAAACTGTTTTTT.

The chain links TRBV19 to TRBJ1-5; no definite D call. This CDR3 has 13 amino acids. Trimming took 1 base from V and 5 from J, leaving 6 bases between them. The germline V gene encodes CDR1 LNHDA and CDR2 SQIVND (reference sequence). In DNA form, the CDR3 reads TGTGCCAGTAGTATAGTTCCCGATCAGCCCCAGCATTTT. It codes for CASSIVPDQPQHF.

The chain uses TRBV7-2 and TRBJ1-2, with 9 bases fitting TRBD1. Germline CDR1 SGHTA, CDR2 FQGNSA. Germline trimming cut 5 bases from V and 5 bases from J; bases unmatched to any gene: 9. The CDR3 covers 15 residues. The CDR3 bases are TGTGCCAGCAGCCCCTGGACAGGGGAAGGGTATGGCTACACCTTC. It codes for CASSPWTGEGYGYTF. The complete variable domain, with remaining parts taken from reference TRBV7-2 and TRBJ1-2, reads GAGVSQSPSNKVTEKGKDVELRCDPISGHTALYWYRQSLGQGLEFLIYFQGNSAPDKSGLPSDRFSAERTGGSVSTLTIQRTQQEDSAVYLCASSPWTGEGYGYTFGSGTRLTVV.

CDR3 in DNA: TGTGCCACCAGTGACCTGGAGCAAGAGACCCAGTACTTC. Translated: CATSDLEQETQYF. J is TRBJ2-5 and V is TRBV24-1; D ambiguous. Germline V CDR1 and CDR2: KGHDR, SFDVKD. This CDR3 is 13 amino acids long. Trimming removed 4 bases at V and 2 bases at J, with 7 bases between.

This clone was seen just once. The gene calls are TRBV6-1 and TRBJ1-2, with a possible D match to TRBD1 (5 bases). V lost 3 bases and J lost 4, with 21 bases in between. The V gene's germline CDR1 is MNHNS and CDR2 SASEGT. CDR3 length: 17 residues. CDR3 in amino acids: CASSDLFQGLAAYGYTF. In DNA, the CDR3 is TGTGCCAGCAGTGATTTGTTTCAGGGACTTGCCGCCTATGGCTACACCTTC.

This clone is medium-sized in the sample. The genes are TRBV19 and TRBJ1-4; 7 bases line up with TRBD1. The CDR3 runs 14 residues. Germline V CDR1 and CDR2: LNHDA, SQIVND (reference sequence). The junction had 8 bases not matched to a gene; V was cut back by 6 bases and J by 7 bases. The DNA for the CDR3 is TGTGCCAGTAGAGCGACAGGGCGGGCTGAAAAACTGTTTTTT. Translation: CASRATGRAEKLFF.

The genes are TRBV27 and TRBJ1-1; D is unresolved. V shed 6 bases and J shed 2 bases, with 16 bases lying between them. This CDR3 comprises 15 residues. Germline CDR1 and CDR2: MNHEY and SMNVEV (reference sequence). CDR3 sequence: CASRTSQLLNTEAFF. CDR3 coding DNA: TGTGCCAGCAGGACTTCACAGCTTCTTAACACTGAAGCTTTCTTT.